This T cell receptor beta chain was captured in a study of blood T cell repertoires in COVID-19. Membership in each cohort depended on participant-reported clinical history. Recovered Cohort 3 donors showed two negative PCRs, clearance, or symptom resolution. The table came from immunoSEQ multiplex PCR; TCRdb's copy has only in-frame clones and leaves some out. The table shows fewer than 400,000 clones, with 87% occurring only once. The CDR3 contains 15 residues. The V segment lost 4 bases and the J segment 2 bases; nucleotides outside the gene matches: 4. Germline CDR1 and CDR2: SGHNT and YYREEE (reference sequence).

The chain carries TRBV5-4 and TRBJ2-7, with 12 bases fitting TRBD2. This receptor was taken from a woman aged 18 to 35 who had recovered from COVID-19. Input material: PBMCs or T cells enriched from blood (not recorded which). CDR3 sequence (DNA): TGTGCCAGCAGCCCCGGACTAGCGGGGACCTACGAGCAGTACTTC. Amino acids: CASSPGLAGTYEQYF.